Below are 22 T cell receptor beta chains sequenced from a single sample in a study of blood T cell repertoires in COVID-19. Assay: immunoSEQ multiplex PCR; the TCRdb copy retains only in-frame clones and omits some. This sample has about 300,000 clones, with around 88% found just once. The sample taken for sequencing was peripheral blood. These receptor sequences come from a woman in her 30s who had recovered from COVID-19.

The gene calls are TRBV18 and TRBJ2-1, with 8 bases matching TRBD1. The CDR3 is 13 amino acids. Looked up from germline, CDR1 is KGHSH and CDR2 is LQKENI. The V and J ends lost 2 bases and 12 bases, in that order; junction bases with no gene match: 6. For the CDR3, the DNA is TGTGCCAGCTCACCAGCAGCAGGGGGCCCGCAGTTCTTC. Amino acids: CASSPAAGGPQFF.

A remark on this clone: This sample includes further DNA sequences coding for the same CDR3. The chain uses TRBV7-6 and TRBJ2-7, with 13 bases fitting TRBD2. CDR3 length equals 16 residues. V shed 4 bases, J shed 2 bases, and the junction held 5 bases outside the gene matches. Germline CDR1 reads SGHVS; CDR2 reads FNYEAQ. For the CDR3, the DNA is TGTGCCAGCAGCTCGTCGACTAGCGGGGGGACCTACGAGCAGTACTTC. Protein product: CASSSSTSGGTYEQYF.

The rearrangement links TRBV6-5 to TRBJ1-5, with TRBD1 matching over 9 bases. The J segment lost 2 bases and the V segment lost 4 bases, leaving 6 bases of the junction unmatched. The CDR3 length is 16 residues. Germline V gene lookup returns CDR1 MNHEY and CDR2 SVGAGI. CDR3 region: CASSSGTGRRNQPQHF. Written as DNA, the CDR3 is TGTGCCAGCAGTTCCGGGACAGGGCGGCGCAATCAGCCCCAGCATTTT.

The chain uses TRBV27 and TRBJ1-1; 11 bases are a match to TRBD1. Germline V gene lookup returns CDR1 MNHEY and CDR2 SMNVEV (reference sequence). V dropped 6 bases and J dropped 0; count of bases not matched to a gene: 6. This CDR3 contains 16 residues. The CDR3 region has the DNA TGTGCCAGCAGACTCATGGGACAGGGGGTGAACACTGAAGCTTTCTTT. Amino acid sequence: CASRLMGQGVNTEAFF.

This CDR3 is CASSLKGGVETQYF. The CDR3 DNA is TGTGCCAGCAGCTTAAAAGGGGGGGTGGAGACCCAGTACTTC. The chain combines TRBV7-3 with TRBJ2-5; a weak D match, TRBD2 (7 bases). Germline CDR1 reads SGHTA; CDR2 reads FQGTGA. The CDR3 totals 14 residues. V was clipped by 1 base and J by 5 bases, with 11 bases between them.

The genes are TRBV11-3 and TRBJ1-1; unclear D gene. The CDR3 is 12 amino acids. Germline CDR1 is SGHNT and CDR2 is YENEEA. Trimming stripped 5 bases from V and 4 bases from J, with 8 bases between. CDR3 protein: CASSGEGTEAFF. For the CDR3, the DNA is TGTGCCAGCAGCGGGGAGGGCACTGAAGCTTTCTTT.

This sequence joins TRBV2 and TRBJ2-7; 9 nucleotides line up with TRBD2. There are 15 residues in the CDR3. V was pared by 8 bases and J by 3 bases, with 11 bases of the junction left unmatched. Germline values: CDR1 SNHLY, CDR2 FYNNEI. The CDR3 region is CASSSERGAVYEQYF. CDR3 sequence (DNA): TGTGCCAGCTCCTCCGAGCGGGGGGCCGTCTACGAGCAGTACTTC. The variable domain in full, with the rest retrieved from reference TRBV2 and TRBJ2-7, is EPEVTQTPSHQVTQMGQEVILRCVPISNHLYFYWYRQILGQKVEFLVSFYNNEISEKSEIFDDQFSVERPDGSNFTLKIRSTKLEDSAMYFCASSSERGAVYEQYFGPGTRLTVT.

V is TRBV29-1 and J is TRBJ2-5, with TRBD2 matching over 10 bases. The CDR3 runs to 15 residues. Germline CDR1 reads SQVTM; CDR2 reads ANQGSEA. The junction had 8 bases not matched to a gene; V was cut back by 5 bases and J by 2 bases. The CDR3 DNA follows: TGCAGCGTTAGCCCCCTAGCGGGGGTTCAAGAGACCCAGTACTTC. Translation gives CSVSPLAGVQETQYF.

CDR3 region: CAISGTAESNQPQHF. The CDR3 coding sequence is TGTGCCATCAGCGGGACAGCCGAAAGCAATCAGCCCCAGCATTTT. This rearrangement joins TRBV10-3 to TRBJ1-5, with 7 bases aligning to TRBD1. Germline CDR1 ENHRY, CDR2 SYGVKD. V was clipped by 6 bases and J by 1 base; unmatched bases: 6. This CDR3 has 15 residues.

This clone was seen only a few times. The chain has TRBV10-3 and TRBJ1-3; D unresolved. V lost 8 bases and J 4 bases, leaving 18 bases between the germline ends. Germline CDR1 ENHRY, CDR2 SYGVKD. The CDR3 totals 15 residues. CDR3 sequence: CAIGNSQAGGNTIYF. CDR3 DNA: TGTGCCATCGGAAACTCTCAGGCAGGCGGAAACACCATATATTTT.

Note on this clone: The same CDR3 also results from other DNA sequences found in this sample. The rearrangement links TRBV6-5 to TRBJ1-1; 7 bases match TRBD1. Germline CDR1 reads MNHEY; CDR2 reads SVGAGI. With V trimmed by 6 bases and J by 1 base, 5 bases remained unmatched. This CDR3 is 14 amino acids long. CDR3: CASSRQGGNTEAFF. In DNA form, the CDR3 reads TGTGCCAGCAGCCGACAGGGCGGGAACACTGAAGCTTTCTTT.

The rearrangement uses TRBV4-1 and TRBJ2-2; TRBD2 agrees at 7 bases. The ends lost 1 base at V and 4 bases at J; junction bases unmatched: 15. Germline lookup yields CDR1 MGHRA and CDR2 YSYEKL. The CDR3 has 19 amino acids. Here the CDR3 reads CASSQGQGVISGGTGELFF. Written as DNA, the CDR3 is TGCGCCAGCAGCCAAGGTCAGGGCGTAATTTCGGGGGGCACCGGGGAGCTGTTTTTT.

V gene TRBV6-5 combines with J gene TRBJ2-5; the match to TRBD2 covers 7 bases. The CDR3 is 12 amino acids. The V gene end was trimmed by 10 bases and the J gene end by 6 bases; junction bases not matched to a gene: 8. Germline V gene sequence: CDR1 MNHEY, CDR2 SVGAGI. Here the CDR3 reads CATGLSMQTQYF. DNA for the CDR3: TGTGCCACGGGACTATCAATGCAGACCCAGTACTTC.

The CDR3 DNA is TGTGCCAGCAGCCAAGATGCGCGTGGCACAGATACGCAGTATTTT. Amino acids: CASSQDARGTDTQYF. The chain links TRBV4-2 to TRBJ2-3; the D is unclear. CDR3 size: 15 residues. Per the germline V gene, CDR1 is LGHNA and CDR2 is YNFKEQ. V gave up 0 bases and J gave up 1 base, with 8 bases separating them.

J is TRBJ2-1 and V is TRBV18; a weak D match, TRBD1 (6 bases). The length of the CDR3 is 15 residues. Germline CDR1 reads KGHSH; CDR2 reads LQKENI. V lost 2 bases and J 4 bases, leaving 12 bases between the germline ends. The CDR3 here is CASSPTQGTYNEQFF. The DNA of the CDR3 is TGTGCCAGCTCACCAACTCAGGGGACATACAATGAGCAGTTCTTC.

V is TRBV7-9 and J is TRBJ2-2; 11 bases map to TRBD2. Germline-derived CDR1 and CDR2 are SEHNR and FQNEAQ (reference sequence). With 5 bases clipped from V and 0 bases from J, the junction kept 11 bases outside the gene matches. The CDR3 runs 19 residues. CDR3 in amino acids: CASSPGLLAGDPNTGELFF. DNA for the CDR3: TGTGCCAGCAGCCCAGGGTTACTAGCGGGGGACCCGAACACCGGGGAGCTGTTTTTT.

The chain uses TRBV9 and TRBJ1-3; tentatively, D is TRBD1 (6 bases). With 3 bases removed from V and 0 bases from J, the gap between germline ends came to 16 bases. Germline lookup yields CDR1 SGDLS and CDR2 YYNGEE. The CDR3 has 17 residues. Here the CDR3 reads CASSAKPGQFSGNTIYF. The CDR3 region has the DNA TGTGCCAGCAGCGCCAAACCCGGACAGTTCTCTGGAAACACCATATATTTT.

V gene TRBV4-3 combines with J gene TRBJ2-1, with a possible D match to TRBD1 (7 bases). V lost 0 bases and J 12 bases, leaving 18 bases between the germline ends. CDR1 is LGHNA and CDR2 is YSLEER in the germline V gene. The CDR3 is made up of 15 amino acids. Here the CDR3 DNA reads TGCGCCAGCAGCCAAGATACTTCAGGGGGGAAAAGGCAGTTCTTC. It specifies CASSQDTSGGKRQFF.

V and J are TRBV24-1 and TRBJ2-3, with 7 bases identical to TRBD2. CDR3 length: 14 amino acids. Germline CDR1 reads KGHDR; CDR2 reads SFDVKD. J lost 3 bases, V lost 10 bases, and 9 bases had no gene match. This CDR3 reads CATAGLANTDTQYF. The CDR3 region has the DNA TGTGCCACAGCGGGGCTAGCTAATACAGATACGCAGTATTTT.

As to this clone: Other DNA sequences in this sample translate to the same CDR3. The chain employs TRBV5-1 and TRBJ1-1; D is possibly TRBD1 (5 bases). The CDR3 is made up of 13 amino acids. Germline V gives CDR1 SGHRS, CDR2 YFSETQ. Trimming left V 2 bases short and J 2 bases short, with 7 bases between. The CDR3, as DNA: TGCGCCAGCAGCTTCGACAGCAACACTGAAGCTTTCTTT. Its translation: CASSFDSNTEAFF.

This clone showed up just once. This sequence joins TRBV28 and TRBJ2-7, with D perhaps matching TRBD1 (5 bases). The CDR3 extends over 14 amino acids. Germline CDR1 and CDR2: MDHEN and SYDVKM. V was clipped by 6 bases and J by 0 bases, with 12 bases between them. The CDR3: CASRSAGPSYEQYF. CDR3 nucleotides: TGTGCCAGCAGATCGGCAGGGCCCTCCTACGAGCAGTACTTC.

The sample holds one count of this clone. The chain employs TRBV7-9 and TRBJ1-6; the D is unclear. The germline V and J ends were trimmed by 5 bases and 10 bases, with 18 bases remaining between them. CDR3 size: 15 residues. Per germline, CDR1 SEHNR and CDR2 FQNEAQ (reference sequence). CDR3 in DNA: TGTGCCAGCAGCCAGGAACAGCTAACGAAATCACCCCTCCACTTT. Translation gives CASSQEQLTKSPLHF.